This T cell receptor beta chain came from a study of T cells after yellow fever vaccination. Study results and caveats: Abundant clonotypes (contaminants from the bulk population) could be present in FACS-sorted repertoires. Clonotypes found in both CD4 and CD8 compartments made up a small share. A weaker secondary response peaked on day 5, the primary on day 15.

This clonotype was observed a handful of times. Its antigen is still unknown. 5'RACE template switching generated TCR cDNA, adding a universal primer site and UMIs. TCRdb processed the 5' RACE reads anew with MiXCR; each CDR3 protein has one entry. The table records roughly 330,000 distinct CDR3 sequences, approximately 3.9% of them present only once. This CDR3 contains 13 residues. The germline V gene has CDR1 DFQATT and CDR2 SNEGSKA (reference sequence). V shed 6 bases, J shed 6 bases, and the junction held 8 bases outside the gene matches. The receptor comes from a man in his late teens or twenties who received the YFV17D yellow fever vaccine. V is TRBV20-1 and J is TRBJ2-3; 8 bases agree with TRBD2. Sequenced material: PBMCs, taken 5 days after the yellow fever booster vaccination. The CDR3 here is CSATGGPPDTQYF. The CDR3 DNA follows: TGCAGTGCCACGGGGGGGCCCCCGGATACGCAGTATTTT.